A selection of T cell receptor beta chains follows, all from one sample in a study of blood T cell repertoires in COVID-19. The protocol was immunoSEQ multiplex PCR, while the TCRdb copy is restricted to in-frame clones and leaves out a portion. The table lists some 200,000 clones, 80% to 85% of them singletons. Material: peripheral blood. These TCRs come from a woman aged 25-40 years who had recovered from COVID-19. The CDR3 runs from the conserved cysteine through the conserved F or W. Each record gives: J gene, clone size, V gene, D gene, CDR3 protein, CDR3 DNA. D genes are given only for firm matches. Size is omitted from some rows. Given values are once, few, many or a class for expanded clones.

J gene: TRBJ2-2
clone size: -
V gene: TRBV4-1
D gene: TRBD1
CDR3 protein: CASSQKGQGEDTGELFF
CDR3 DNA: TGCGCCAGCAGCCAGAAGGGACAGGGGGAGGACACCGGGGAGCTGTTTTTT

J gene: TRBJ2-7
clone size: -
V gene: TRBV5-1
D gene: -
CDR3 protein: CASSLYRASSYEQYF
CDR3 DNA: TGCGCCAGCAGCTTGTACAGGGCGAGCTCCTACGAGCAGTACTTC

J gene: TRBJ2-2
clone size: -
V gene: TRBV7-3
D gene: -
CDR3 protein: CASSRLGLANDFGNGELFF
CDR3 DNA: -

J gene: TRBJ2-1
clone size: -
V gene: TRBV28
D gene: TRBD1
CDR3 protein: CASRAGDRDHNEQFF
CDR3 DNA: TGTGCCAGCAGAGCAGGGGACAGGGACCACAATGAGCAGTTCTTC

J gene: TRBJ2-7
clone size: -
V gene: TRBV11-2
D gene: -
CDR3 protein: CASSLLLGTYEQYF
CDR3 DNA: TGTGCCAGCAGCTTACTCCTGGGCACCTACGAGCAGTACTTC

J gene: TRBJ2-7
clone size: many
V gene: TRBV10-3
D gene: TRBD1
CDR3 protein: CAISESRDRGNEQYF
CDR3 DNA: TGTGCCATCAGTGAGTCTCGGGACAGGGGAAACGAGCAGTACTTC

J gene: TRBJ1-3
clone size: -
V gene: TRBV2
D gene: -
CDR3 protein: CASSDREFGVNTIYF
CDR3 DNA: TGTGCCAGCAGTGACCGGGAGTTCGGCGTAAACACCATATATTTT

J gene: TRBJ2-7
clone size: -
V gene: TRBV9
D gene: TRBD2
CDR3 protein: CASSVLAGGPGYEQYF
CDR3 DNA: TGTGCCAGCAGCGTACTAGCGGGAGGGCCTGGGTACGAGCAGTACTTC

J gene: TRBJ2-3
clone size: -
V gene: TRBV9
D gene: -
CDR3 protein: CASSVYRFASTDTQYF
CDR3 DNA: TGTGCCAGCAGCGTCTACAGATTTGCTAGCACAGATACGCAGTATTTT

J gene: TRBJ2-1
clone size: once
V gene: TRBV4-2
D gene: -
CDR3 protein: CASSQDPTSGYNEQFF
CDR3 DNA: TGTGCCAGCAGCCAAGATCCTACCAGCGGGTACAATGAGCAGTTCTTC

J gene: TRBJ2-1
clone size: -
V gene: TRBV7-7
D gene: TRBD2
CDR3 protein: CASSLTSGNSGHEQFF
CDR3 DNA: TGTGCTAGCAGCTTAACTAGCGGGAATTCGGGGCATGAGCAGTTCTTC

J gene: TRBJ1-6
clone size: many
V gene: TRBV6-5
D gene: TRBD1
CDR3 protein: CASNGRGQEAEPLHF
CDR3 DNA: TGTGCCAGCAACGGCCGGGGACAGGAGGCGGAACCCCTCCACTTT